The clone carrying this TCR beta chain was seen ten or more times. The data were taken from a study of metastatic and nonmetastatic thyroid tumors. Across the study: Peripheral blood and tumor or nodule samples from malignant and benign thyroid patients were compared.

The authors' processing: The distant-metastasis classifier for papillary thyroid cancer was built from CDR3 differences across clinicopathological groups. Through MiXCR, TCRdb re-clonotyped the PCR reads. These V and J calls rely on TCRdb rather than the paper's analysis. The sample has about 43,000 clones, about an eighth seen once. Patients underwent thyroid surgery, and none had received any treatment before it. This clonotype originated in a female donor with papillary thyroid cancer or a benign thyroid nodule (not recorded which). Some clones in this sample may be carry-over from other donors' samples. Source material: blood.

Written as DNA, the CDR3 is TGTGCCAGCAGCGAGACTGGGAGGATTCAGTACTTC. It codes for CASSETGRIQYF. This chain uses TRBV9 with TRBJ2-4; D perhaps matches TRBD2 (6 bases). Germline values: CDR1 SGDLS, CDR2 YYNGEE. The ends were cut back, 3 bases at V and 10 bases at J, with 11 bases in the middle. There are 12 residues in the CDR3.